The 15 T cell receptor beta chains given below trace back to one sample, sequenced in a study of shared clonotypes between healthy human individuals (dated by TCRdb to about 2020). The library came from the immunoSEQ multiplex PCR assay. In TCRdb, the immuneACCESS table is reduced to in-frame sequences with V and J assigned. These tables do not hold every clone; where another copy was compared, an unresolved V gene accounts for under half, and the others remain unexplained. This sample is represented by under 120,000 clones; around 71% of them were singletons. The ten largest clones capture about 25% of the sample. Source material: memory CD8+ T cells sorted from blood. In the paper's terms, the cell subset or site label means: CD45RO+ cells pooled with CCR7-negative TemRA cells. These receptors came from a woman in her 30s in good health.

This chain links TRBV7-8 with TRBJ2-6; D is unresolved. Between the trimmed V and J ends, which lost 5 bases and 5 bases, there was a span of 22 bases. CDR1 is SGHVS, CDR2 FQNEAQ, per germline. There are 18 residues in the CDR3. CDR3 coding DNA: TGTGCCAGCAGCGTTATAAGGTACCCACAAAGTCGGGCCAACGTCCTGACTTTC. It codes for CASSVIRYPQSRANVLTF.

This clone was detected only a few times. J is TRBJ2-5 and V is TRBV6-5; TRBD2 might be the D (6 bases). This CDR3 is 13 amino acids long. The V and J ends lost 5 bases and 5 bases respectively, with 12 bases between them. CDR1 MNHEY and CDR2 SVGAGI come from the germline V gene. The CDR3 nucleotides are TGTGCCAGCAGTCCGGGAGAATCGGAGACCCAGTACTTC. Translating it yields CASSPGESETQYF.

The gene calls are TRBV7-2 and TRBJ2-5; 15 bases map to TRBD2. The CDR3 loop spans 18 amino acids. Germline trimming cut 1 base from V and 0 bases from J; bases unmatched to any gene: 3. Per germline, CDR1 SGHTA and CDR2 FQGNSA. The CDR3 loop reads CASSLVGLAGGNQETQYF. The CDR3 nucleotides are TGTGCCAGCAGCTTAGTGGGACTAGCGGGAGGTAACCAAGAGACCCAGTACTTC.

On this clone: This sample includes further DNA sequences coding for the same CDR3. The chain employs TRBV9 and TRBJ2-5, with 7 bases aligning to TRBD2. The CDR3 spans 14 residues. CDR1 is SGDLS, CDR2 YYNGEE, per germline. Trimming at V came to 2 bases and at J to 1 base, leaving 2 bases not matched to a gene. The CDR3 loop is CASSVGLSQETQYF. In DNA, the CDR3 is TGTGCCAGCAGCGTGGGACTAAGCCAAGAGACCCAGTACTTC.

The chain employs TRBV5-1 and TRBJ1-1; no firm D call. CDR1 is SGHRS, CDR2 YFSETQ, per germline. This CDR3 comprises 15 residues. Trimming cost V 4 bases and J 2 bases, with 15 bases left between them. The CDR3 nucleotides read TGCGCCAGCAGCCCCCTCAGGTCAGACAACACTGAAGCTTTCTTT. Protein product: CASSPLRSDNTEAFF.

This chain connects TRBV5-1 to TRBJ1-2; D uncertain. V was pared by 3 bases and J by 4 bases, with 10 bases between. In germline, CDR1 is SGHRS, CDR2 YFSETQ. This CDR3 has 13 residues. The CDR3 nucleotides are TGCGCCAGCAGCTCCGAAGGCGGCTATGGCTACACCTTC. Translation: CASSSEGGYGYTF.

This clone was detected ten times or more. CDR3 nucleotide sequence: TGTGCCAGCAGTCCACGACAACGCTATGGCTACACCTTC. It yields the protein CASSPRQRYGYTF. V gene TRBV6-5 combines with J gene TRBJ1-2; D gene ambiguous. Trimming took 5 bases from V and 4 from J, leaving 11 bases between them. Per the germline V gene, CDR1 is MNHEY and CDR2 is SVGAGI. The CDR3 covers 13 residues.

The chain is built from TRBV29-1 and TRBJ1-3; D is unresolved. CDR1 and CDR2 (germline): SQVTM, ANQGSEA. This CDR3 has 14 amino acids. V was trimmed by 7 bases and J by 1 base, leaving 14 bases between them. The CDR3 reads CSAGGRESGNTIYF. CDR3 sequence (DNA): TGCAGCGCCGGTGGCAGAGAGTCTGGAAACACCATATATTTT.

J is TRBJ2-7 and V is TRBV30; 7 nucleotides match TRBD2. Germline values: CDR1 GTSNPN, CDR2 SVGIG (reference sequence). Trimming cost V 0 bases and J 5 bases; bases outside gene matches: 10. The length of the CDR3 is 15 residues. CDR3 amino acids: CAWSVGGPRTHEQYF. As DNA, the CDR3 is TGTGCCTGGAGTGTGGGAGGGCCCAGGACCCACGAGCAGTACTTC.

The chain links TRBV30 to TRBJ2-5, with 11 nucleotides matching TRBD2. The J call could be wrong; TRBJ2-7 is a better fit for the DNA end. Germline V gene lookup returns CDR1 GTSNPN and CDR2 SVGIG (reference sequence). The CDR3 spans 14 residues. For the CDR3, the DNA is TGTGCCTGGACCTCGGGACTAGCGGACTACGAGCAGTACTTC. Translated: CAWTSGLADYEQYF.

In regard to this clone: A junction boundary mismatches the germline segment, possibly from a read error. The genes are TRBV10-3 and TRBJ2-7; 13 positions agree with TRBD2. Germline-derived CDR1 and CDR2 are ENHRY and SYGVKD. The CDR3 has 15 residues. CDR3 DNA sequence: TGTGCCAGCAGTGATTGGACTAGCGGGAGACCCGAGCAGTACTTC. Amino acid sequence: CASSDWTSGRPEQYF.

The rearrangement uses TRBV5-1 and TRBJ1-4; unclear D gene. Trimming left V 0 bases short and J 4 bases short, with 16 bases between. Germline V gene data show CDR1 as SGHRS and CDR2 as YFSETQ. CDR3 length: 17 residues. CDR3 amino acids: CASSLGTFQDHNEKLFF. CDR3 sequence (DNA): TGCGCCAGCAGCTTGGGGACCTTCCAGGACCATAATGAAAAACTGTTTTTT.

This clone occurred once. The junction differs from germline at one of its ends, possibly a read error. This chain uses TRBV29-1 with TRBJ1-4; D remains unclear. The CDR3 contains 14 residues. The germline V gene has CDR1 SQVTM and CDR2 ANQGSEA. CDR3 bases: TGCAGCGTCGAAGGGAGTGCAACTAATGAAAAACTGTTTTTT. It is translated as CSVEGSATNEKLFF.

The gene calls are TRBV28 and TRBJ2-7; TRBD2 agrees at 7 bases. V shed 5 bases and J 4 bases; nucleotides not matched to a gene: 20. The CDR3 covers 18 residues. CDR1 MDHEN and CDR2 SYDVKM come from the germline V gene. DNA for the CDR3: TGTGCCAGCAGTCCGGGAAAAAACTCGTGGGAGGGCCATTACGAGCAGTACTTC. It codes for CASSPGKNSWEGHYEQYF.

CDR3 residues: CASRPGSQGAREQYF. DNA for the CDR3: TGTGCCAGCAGGCCCGGATCCCAGGGGGCGCGTGAGCAGTACTTC. The J gene is TRBJ2-7, the V gene TRBV7-2, with 8 bases aligning to TRBD1. With V trimmed by 6 bases and J by 7 bases, 14 bases remained unmatched. CDR3 length equals 15 residues. CDR1 and CDR2 (germline): SGHTA, FQGNSA.